What follows are 21 T cell receptor beta chains derived from one specimen sequenced in a study of tumor-infiltrating lymphocytes in primary liver carcinoma. Co-extraction of both nucleic acids (RNA and DNA) used about 19-33 mg of unsorted bulk tissue. Constant-region priming of about 520 ng total RNA yielded TCR beta cDNA. Investigators got TCR beta libraries out of three nested multiplex PCR rounds, done with slightly modified ARM-PCR. A C-beta reverse primer and TRBV1-TRBV30 forward primers served in each of the first two PCR rounds, at ten to eleven cycles apiece. TCRdb reanalysed the multiplex PCR reads using MiXCR and keeps one entry per CDR3 protein. This sample has fewer than 85,000 distinct CDR3 sequences, with 69% found just once. Sequenced input: tumor-adjacent normal liver tissue. The receptors originated from a man in his forties with primary liver carcinoma and hepatitis B virus infection.

The J gene is TRBJ1-2, the V gene TRBV20-1; 10 bases are shared with TRBD1. Germline CDR1 is DFQATT and CDR2 is SNEGSKA (reference sequence). The CDR3 loop spans 13 amino acids. The trim removed 6 bases at V and 4 bases at J, leaving 5 bases unmatched. CDR3 DNA sequence: TGCAGTGCGGTGGGGACAGGGGCCTATGGCTACACCTTC. This translates into CSAVGTGAYGYTF.

This clonotype was found a few times. A much larger clone differs from this one at a single base, so this may be a read error. This chain connects TRBV28 to TRBJ2-3; TRBD1 matches at 7 bases. The CDR3 runs to 14 residues. Per the germline V gene, CDR1 is MDHEN and CDR2 is SYDVKM. The CDR3 region has the DNA TGTACCAGCAGTCAAGGACAGGAGTCAGATACGCAGTATTTT. Amino acid sequence: CTSSQGQESDTQYF.

Points on this clonotype: One end of the junction does not line up with germline, which may come from a read error. This CDR3 is CVSSLEMTPKPYERYF. As DNA, the CDR3 is TGTGTCAGCAGCTTAGAGATGACACCAAAACCCTACGAGCGGTACTTC. The J gene is TRBJ2-7, the V gene TRBV11-2, with no clear D. The CDR3 contains 16 residues. Germline loops: CDR1 SGHAT, CDR2 FQNNGV.

This chain links TRBV12-3 or TRBV12-4 with TRBJ1-5; 8 nucleotides agree with TRBD1. V dropped 5 bases and J dropped 2; count of bases not matched to a gene: 8. The CDR3 has 16 residues. In DNA, the CDR3 is TGTGCCAGCAGTACAACTCCGGGACAGGGCAATCAGCCCCAGCATTTT. It is translated as CASSTTPGQGNQPQHF.

The rearrangement uses TRBV6-5 and TRBJ2-5; a weak D match, TRBD1 (5 bases). CDR3 length: 14 amino acids. V lost 6 bases to trimming and J lost 11 bases, with 22 bases between them. Germline V gene lookup returns CDR1 MNHEY and CDR2 SVGAGI. CDR3 sequence: CASSPQGQQAAQYF. The CDR3 region has the DNA TGTGCCAGCAGCCCGCAGGGTCAGCAGGCGGCACAGTACTTC.

This clonotype appeared a single time. A read error is possible here, since a much larger clone lies one base away. The genes are TRBV29-1 and TRBJ2-1, with TRBD2 as a possible D gene (5 bases). This CDR3 region has 15 residues. The ends were cut back, 7 bases at V and 2 bases at J, with 18 bases in the middle. Looked up from germline, CDR1 is SQVTM and CDR2 is ANQGSEA. The CDR3 here is CSAPVPERAYNEQFF. CDR3 nucleotide sequence: TGCAGCGCCCCGGTCCCGGAGAGGGCCTACAATGAGCAGTTCTTC.

The genes are TRBV7-9 and TRBJ2-3; TRBD2 aligns across 13 bases. CDR3 length: 16 residues. The germline V gene has CDR1 SEHNR and CDR2 FQNEAQ (reference sequence). Trimming cost V 4 bases and J 4 bases; bases outside gene matches: 5. CDR3 amino acids: CASSSWTSGSPDTQYF. The CDR3 DNA reads TGTGCCAGCAGCTCCTGGACTAGCGGGAGCCCAGATACGCAGTATTTT.

There are a few counts of this clonotype. The CDR3 protein is CATSDPQKTHNEQFF. The DNA of the CDR3 is TGTGCCACCAGTGACCCCCAAAAAACTCATAATGAGCAGTTCTTC. V usage is TRBV24-1 and J usage is TRBJ2-1; D gene unclear. V was clipped by 4 bases and J by 7 bases, with 16 bases between them. CDR1 is KGHDR and CDR2 is SFDVKD in the germline V gene. The CDR3 has 15 residues.

This clonotype was detected once. One end of the junction does not line up with germline, which may come from a read error. The chain uses TRBV12-3 or TRBV12-4 and TRBJ2-7, with unresolved D. The CDR3 totals 13 residues. For the CDR3, the DNA is TGTGCTAGCATTTCACGGTTGGACTACGAGCAGTACTTC. Amino acids: CASISRLDYEQYF.

This clonotype occurred once. J is TRBJ2-1 and V is TRBV7-9; 7 positions match TRBD2. The tail of the sequence fits TRBJ2-7 better, so the J call may be wrong. The germline gives CDR1 SEHNR, CDR2 FQNEAQ (reference sequence). The CDR3 consists of 15 residues. As DNA, the CDR3 is TGTGCCAGCAACTTCGATCTAGCGGTCGACAATGAGCAGTACTTC. This translates into CASNFDLAVDNEQYF.

Details on this clonotype: This clone may be a read error of a much larger clone one base away. The chain couples TRBV7-9 to TRBJ2-3, with 9 positions matching TRBD2. The CDR3 totals 19 residues. The germline V gene has CDR1 SEHNR and CDR2 FQNEAQ (reference sequence). The CDR3 spells CASSLFPQWLAGSTGTQYF. The CDR3 nucleotides are TGTGCCAGCAGCTTATTCCCCCAATGGCTAGCGGGGTCCACAGGTACGCAGTATTTT. Looking up the rest from reference TRBV7-9 and TRBJ2-3 gives the full variable domain: DTGVSQNPRHKITKRGQNVTFRCDPISEHNRLYWYRQTLGQGPEFLTYFQNEAQLEKSRLLSDRFSAERPKGSFSTLEIQRTEQGDSAMYLCASSLFPQWLAGSTGTQYFGPGTRLTVL.

A note on this clonotype: A much larger clone is a single base away; this may be a read error. The rearrangement links TRBV11-2 to TRBJ2-7, with D tentatively TRBD2 (6 bases). Trimming pared 10 bases from V and 8 bases from J, leaving 21 bases between. CDR1 SGHAT and CDR2 FQNNGV come from the germline V gene. The CDR3 length is 13 residues. CDR3 nucleotides: TGTGCCATCACCTTAAGTGAGCGGGTCCAGCAGTACTTC. This translates into CAITLSERVQQYF.

Many counts were recorded for this clonotype. This rearrangement joins TRBV12-3 or TRBV12-4 to TRBJ2-3, with 7 bases that match TRBD2. The trim removed 6 bases at V and 7 bases at J, leaving 16 bases unmatched. CDR3 length: 16 residues. The CDR3 loop is CASRPSRAGVVYTQYF. CDR3 nucleotides: TGTGCCAGCAGGCCAAGCCGGGCGGGAGTGGTGTATACGCAGTATTTT.

Comment on this clonotype: Since no conserved phenylalanine or tryptophan closes the CDR3, a read error is the likely cause. The DNA is left out, because the CDR3 cannot be placed on it with certainty; the CDR3 is given as TCRdb lists it. The chain combines TRBV11-2 with TRBJ2-7. The CDR3 length is 13 residues, termini included. The germline V gene has CDR1 SGHAT and CDR2 FQNNGV. This CDR3 is CTSSFDGSYEQYI.

This clonotype was picked up one time. Relative to the germline gene, one junction end is altered; a read error may explain this. V usage is TRBV29-1 and J usage is TRBJ2-2, with TRBD1 identical over 8 bases. The CDR3 runs 13 residues. Germline CDR1 is SQVTM and CDR2 is ANQGSEA. The CDR3 loop reads CNVEGQGTGEPFF. The CDR3, as DNA: TGCAACGTTGAAGGACAGGGCACCGGGGAGCCGTTTTTT.

This clonotype was seen only once. The CDR3 end shows no conserved phenylalanine or tryptophan, and so a read error is likely. It is unclear where the CDR3 begins or ends on the DNA, so no DNA is shown, and the CDR3 is as TCRdb lists it. V usage is TRBV5-4 and J usage is TRBJ2-7. Ends included, the CDR3 has 14 residues. Per germline, CDR1 SGHNT and CDR2 YYREEE (reference sequence). This CDR3 reads CASSWDYRPYEHYL.

The gene calls are TRBV14 and TRBJ1-2, with 8 positions matching TRBD1. This CDR3 has 14 amino acids. CDR1 SGHDN and CDR2 FVKESK come from the germline V gene. The CDR3 nucleotides are TGTAGCAGCAGCCAGGACCGGGACAGGACTGGCTACACCTTC. Encoded protein: CSSSQDRDRTGYTF.

This clonotype was observed once. A junction end diverges from the germline sequence, so it may reflect a read error. The chain uses TRBV10-3 and TRBJ2-1; a possible D gene is TRBD2 (6 bases). The CDR3 runs to 15 residues. Per the germline V gene, CDR1 is ENHRY and CDR2 is SYGVKD. This CDR3 is CAISEALGGYNEQFF. CDR3 DNA sequence: TGCGCCATCAGTGAGGCCCTGGGGGGATACAATGAGCAGTTCTTC.

In this sample, this clonotype turned up a few times. This chain connects TRBV6-5 to TRBJ2-6, with TRBD2 matching over 7 bases. Trimming removed 5 bases from V and 2 bases from J; junction bases left unmatched: 6. This CDR3 is built from 16 residues. Germline CDR1 reads MNHEY; CDR2 reads SVGAGI. DNA for the CDR3: TGTGCCAGCAGTAATCCGGGAGGCCCTGGGGCCAACGTCCTGACTTTC. Protein product: CASSNPGGPGANVLTF.

This sequence joins TRBV15 and TRBJ2-3; D is unresolved. CDR3 length equals 12 residues. The germline V gene has CDR1 LNHNV and CDR2 YYDKDF (reference sequence). V lost 0 bases and J lost 5, with 3 bases in between. The CDR3 sequence: CATSRDGDTQYF. The CDR3 bases are TGTGCCACCAGCAGAGATGGAGATACGCAGTATTTT.

This clonotype was detected many times. The V call is TRBV6-5, the J call TRBJ2-3; D gene unclear. Germline V lookup: CDR1 MNHEY, CDR2 SVGAGI. Trimming cost V 2 bases and J 6 bases, with 9 bases left between them. The CDR3 covers 13 residues. Here the CDR3 DNA reads TGTGCCAGCAGTTACGGCGAGTCGGATACGCAGTATTTT. It codes for CASSYGESDTQYF.